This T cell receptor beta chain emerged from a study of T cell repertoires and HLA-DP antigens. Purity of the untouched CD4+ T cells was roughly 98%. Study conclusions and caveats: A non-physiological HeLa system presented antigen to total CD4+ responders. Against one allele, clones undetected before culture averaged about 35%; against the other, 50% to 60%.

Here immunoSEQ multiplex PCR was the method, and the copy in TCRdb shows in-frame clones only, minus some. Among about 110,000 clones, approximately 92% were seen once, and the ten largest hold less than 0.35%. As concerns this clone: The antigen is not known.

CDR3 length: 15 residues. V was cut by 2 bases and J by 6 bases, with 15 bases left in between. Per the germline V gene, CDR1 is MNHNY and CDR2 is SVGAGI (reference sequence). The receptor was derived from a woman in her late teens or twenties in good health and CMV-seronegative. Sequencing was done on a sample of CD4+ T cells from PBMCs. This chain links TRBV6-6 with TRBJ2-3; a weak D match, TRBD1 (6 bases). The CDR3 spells CASSYGQGKMDTQYF. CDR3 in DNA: TGTGCCAGCAGTTACGGGCAGGGGAAAATGGATACGCAGTATTTT.